The 18 T cell receptor beta chains given below trace back to one sample, sequenced in a study of beta chain features in type 1 diabetes. All of the isolated RNA was reverse transcribed, so expressed TCRB transcripts were sequenced. TCRdb's copy holds only in-frame clones and misses some; the assay was immunoSEQ multiplex PCR. This table has over 700,000 clones, roughly 16% appearing once. The sample was naive CD4+ T cells from blood. The receptor source for this set is a woman younger than 30 in good health.

A few counts support this clone. The chain has TRBV28 and TRBJ2-5; weak D call: TRBD2 (5 bases). The CDR3 covers 13 residues. V gave up 10 bases and J gave up 6 bases, with 18 bases separating them. Germline values: CDR1 MDHEN, CDR2 SYDVKM. The CDR3 loop reads CANRGMGSKTQYF. The DNA of the CDR3 is TGTGCCAACCGGGGTATGGGGTCGAAGACCCAGTACTTC.

The gene calls are TRBV18 and TRBJ2-7; weak D call: TRBD1 (5 bases). V gave up 5 bases and J gave up 3 bases, with 8 bases separating them. CDR3 length: 12 amino acids. Germline CDR1 and CDR2: KGHSH and LQKENI. This chain's CDR3 is CASSMDNYEQYF. The CDR3 DNA reads as TGTGCCAGCTCAATGGACAACTACGAGCAGTACTTC.

In this sample, this clone turned up a few times. The V gene is TRBV15, the J gene TRBJ2-5; no firm D call. V was clipped by 4 bases and J by 6 bases, with 6 bases between them. CDR3 length equals 11 residues. CDR1 and CDR2 (germline): LNHNV, YYDKDF (reference sequence). The CDR3 here is CATSTRQTQYF. The CDR3 nucleotides are TGTGCCACCAGCACCCGGCAGACCCAGTACTTC.

This clone has more than one count but fewer than ten. The V and J genes are TRBV28 and TRBJ1-2; 9 nucleotides align to TRBD1. Trimming at V came to 6 bases and at J to 7 bases, leaving 6 bases not matched to a gene. CDR3 size: 13 residues. Germline V lookup: CDR1 MDHEN, CDR2 SYDVKM. CDR3 DNA: TGTGCCAGCAGAGGGACAGGGAAACGTGGCTACACCTTC. Amino acid sequence: CASRGTGKRGYTF.

This clone was found a few times. This chain links TRBV14 with TRBJ2-1, with 7 bases matching TRBD1. The trim removed 1 base at V and 3 bases at J, leaving 9 bases unmatched. The CDR3 consists of 17 residues. Germline CDR1 SGHDN, CDR2 FVKESK. CDR3 coding DNA: TGTGCCAGCAGCCAAGGATGGACAGGTAGAATCTACAATGAGCAGTTCTTC. Translation gives CASSQGWTGRIYNEQFF.

This clone was counted a few times. The chain joins TRBV28 to TRBJ2-6; D gene uncertain. The CDR3 covers 15 residues. V lost 10 bases to trimming and J lost 1 base, with 14 bases between them. The germline CDR1 and CDR2 sequences are MDHEN and SYDVKM. Here the CDR3 reads CATRTGSSGANVLTF. CDR3 coding DNA: TGTGCCACCCGGACGGGCAGTTCTGGGGCCAACGTCCTGACTTTC.

In this sample, this clone turned up a few times. The identical CDR3 is also encoded by other nucleotide sequences in the sample. This rearrangement joins TRBV6-1 to TRBJ2-1; weak D call: TRBD1 (6 bases). Germline CDR1 reads MNHNS; CDR2 reads SASEGT. Trimming cost V 2 bases and J 7 bases, with 6 bases left between them. The CDR3 covers 12 residues. The CDR3 region is CASSERGNEQFF. The CDR3 coding sequence is TGTGCCAGCAGTGAAAGGGGGAATGAGCAGTTCTTC.

This clone was seen a few times. The chain carries TRBV29-1 and TRBJ2-1; TRBD1 matches at 9 bases. Germline V gene lookup returns CDR1 SQVTM and CDR2 ANQGSEA. The V gene end was trimmed by 5 bases and the J gene end by 4 bases; junction bases not matched to a gene: 9. The CDR3 is 15 amino acids. The CDR3 DNA is TGCAGCGTTCTCCCGGGACAGGGAGTTTACAATGAGCAGTTCTTC. Residues: CSVLPGQGVYNEQFF.

This clone showed up just a few times. The chain employs TRBV11-2 and TRBJ2-1, with 7 bases lining up with TRBD2. The CDR3 is made up of 15 amino acids. The V gene's germline CDR1 is SGHAT and CDR2 FQNNGV. V lost 4 bases to trimming and J lost 6 bases; unmatched junction nucleotides: 9. This CDR3 reads CASSSAPAGSNEQFF. In DNA form, the CDR3 reads TGTGCCAGCAGCTCGGCCCCAGCGGGGAGCAATGAGCAGTTCTTC.

The V and J genes are TRBV25-1 and TRBJ1-5, with D unresolved. This CDR3 region has 15 residues. Germline values: CDR1 MGHDK, CDR2 SYGVNS. V was cut by 3 bases and J by 4 bases, with 13 bases left in between. The CDR3 sequence: CASSDSSLGNQPQHF. CDR3 DNA: TGTGCCAGCAGTGATTCCTCCCTGGGGAATCAGCCCCAGCATTTT.

This clone showed up just a few times. The J gene is TRBJ1-5, the V gene TRBV7-9; tentatively, D is TRBD1 (6 bases). The CDR3 length is 14 residues. CDR1 SEHNR and CDR2 FQNEAQ come from the germline V gene (reference sequence). V lost 5 bases to trimming and J lost 0 bases, with 8 bases between them. This chain's CDR3 is CASSHRDSNQPQHF. The CDR3 DNA reads as TGTGCCAGCAGCCACAGGGATAGCAATCAGCCCCAGCATTTT. Complete variable domain (other parts from reference TRBV7-9 and TRBJ1-5): DTGVSQNPRHKITKRGQNVTFRCDPISEHNRLYWYRQTLGQGPEFLTYFQNEAQLEKSRLLSDRFSAERPKGSFSTLEIQRTEQGDSAMYLCASSHRDSNQPQHFGDGTRLSIL.

This chain links TRBV9 with TRBJ2-6; D ambiguous. Trimming took 3 bases from V and 0 from J, leaving 13 bases between them. This CDR3 spans 17 amino acids. Germline V CDR1 and CDR2: SGDLS, YYNGEE. The CDR3 DNA follows: TGTGCCAGCAGCGGCGAAGGGTTAATCTCTGGGGCCAACGTCCTGACTTTC. Translation: CASSGEGLISGANVLTF.

This sequence joins TRBV14 and TRBJ1-2; tentatively, D is TRBD1 (5 bases). V dropped 2 bases and J dropped 7 bases, with 14 bases sitting between them. The CDR3 is 14 amino acids. Germline V gives CDR1 SGHDN, CDR2 FVKESK. The CDR3 coding sequence is TGTGCCAGCAGCCAAAACCGGCCAGGGTCTGGCTACACCTTC. This sequence encodes CASSQNRPGSGYTF.

This clone has only a few counts. V is TRBV18 and J is TRBJ2-3; the D is unclear. V was shortened by 1 base and J by 5 bases, with 16 bases between the two germline ends. The V gene's germline CDR1 is KGHSH and CDR2 LQKENI. CDR3 length equals 16 residues. The CDR3 is CASSPHSGDYGDTQYF. The CDR3 DNA sequence: TGTGCCAGCTCACCACACTCAGGAGATTATGGAGATACGCAGTATTTT.

This clone was detected a few times. The chain couples TRBV5-5 to TRBJ2-2, with TRBD2 matching 9 bases. CDR1 and CDR2 from the germline V gene are SGHKS and YYEKEE (reference sequence). This CDR3 is 19 amino acids long. Trimming removed 4 bases from V and 6 bases from J; junction bases left unmatched: 19. For the CDR3, the DNA is TGTGCCAGCAGCCCATGGACAGTGATTAGCGGGAGTAGCGCCGGGGAGCTGTTTTTT. Protein product: CASSPWTVISGSSAGELFF.

This rearrangement joins TRBV6-5 to TRBJ1-2; 9 bases are shared with TRBD1. Germline trimming cut 11 bases from V and 0 bases from J; bases unmatched to any gene: 7. This CDR3 has 14 residues. Germline CDR1 MNHEY, CDR2 SVGAGI. The CDR3 sequence: CAGRGTGPNYGYTF. The CDR3 DNA reads as TGTGCCGGAAGGGGGACAGGGCCTAACTATGGCTACACCTTC.

This clone has only a few counts. The chain combines TRBV7-2 with TRBJ2-5; TRBD2 matches at 7 bases. There are 15 residues in the CDR3. With V trimmed by 0 bases and J by 5 bases, 6 bases remained unmatched. Germline CDR1 reads SGHTA; CDR2 reads FQGNSA. The CDR3 DNA reads as TGTGCCAGCAGCTTAGCCGGCGGGAGCGGGGAGACCCAGTACTTC. Amino acids: CASSLAGGSGETQYF.

This clone was found a few times. At the DNA level, this CDR3 is encoded by other sequences in the same sample as well. This rearrangement joins TRBV29-1 to TRBJ1-2; 7 positions agree with TRBD1. The CDR3 length is 11 residues. Germline V gene sequence: CDR1 SQVTM, CDR2 ANQGSEA. The V and J ends lost 7 bases and 5 bases, in that order; junction bases with no gene match: 4. The CDR3 sequence is CSAGQDYGYTF. CDR3 coding DNA: TGCAGCGCCGGACAGGATTATGGCTACACCTTC.